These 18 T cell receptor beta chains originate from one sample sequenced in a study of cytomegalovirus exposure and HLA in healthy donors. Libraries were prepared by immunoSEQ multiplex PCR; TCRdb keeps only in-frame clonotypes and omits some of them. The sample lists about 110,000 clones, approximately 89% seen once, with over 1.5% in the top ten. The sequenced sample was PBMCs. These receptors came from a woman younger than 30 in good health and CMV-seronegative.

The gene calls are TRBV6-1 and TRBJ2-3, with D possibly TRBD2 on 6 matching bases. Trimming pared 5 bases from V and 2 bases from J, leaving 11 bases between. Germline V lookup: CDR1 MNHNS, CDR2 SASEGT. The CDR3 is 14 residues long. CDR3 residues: CASSFGTDTDTQYF. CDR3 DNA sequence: TGTGCCAGCAGTTTCGGGACTGACACAGATACGCAGTATTTT.

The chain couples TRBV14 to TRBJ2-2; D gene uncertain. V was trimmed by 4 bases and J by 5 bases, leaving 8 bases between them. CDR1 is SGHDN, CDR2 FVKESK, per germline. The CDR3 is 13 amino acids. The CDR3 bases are TGTGCCAGCAGCCGAGTTGGTACCGGGGAGCTGTTTTTT. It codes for CASSRVGTGELFF.

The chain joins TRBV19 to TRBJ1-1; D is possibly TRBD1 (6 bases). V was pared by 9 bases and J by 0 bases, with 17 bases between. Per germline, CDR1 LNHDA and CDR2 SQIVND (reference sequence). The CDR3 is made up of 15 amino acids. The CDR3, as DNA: TGTGCCAGCCGTTGGACAGACAGCATGAACACTGAAGCTTTCTTT. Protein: CASRWTDSMNTEAFF.

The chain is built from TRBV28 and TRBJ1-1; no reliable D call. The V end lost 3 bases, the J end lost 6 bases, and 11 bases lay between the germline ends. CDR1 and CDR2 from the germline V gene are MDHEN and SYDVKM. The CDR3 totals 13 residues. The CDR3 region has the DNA TGTGCCAGCAGTTTGGAGGGTAGAGCTGAAGCTTTCTTT. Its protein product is CASSLEGRAEAFF.

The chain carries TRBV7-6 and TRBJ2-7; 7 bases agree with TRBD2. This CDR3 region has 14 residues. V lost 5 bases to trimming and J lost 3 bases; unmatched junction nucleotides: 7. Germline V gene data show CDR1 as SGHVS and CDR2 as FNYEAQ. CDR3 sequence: CASSPTSAGYEQYF. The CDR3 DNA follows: TGTGCCAGCAGCCCAACTAGCGCGGGCTACGAGCAGTACTTC.

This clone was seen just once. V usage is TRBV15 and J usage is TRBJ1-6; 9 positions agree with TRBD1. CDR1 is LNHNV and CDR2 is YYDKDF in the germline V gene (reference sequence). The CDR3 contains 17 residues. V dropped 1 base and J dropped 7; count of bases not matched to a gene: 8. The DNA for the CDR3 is TGTGCCACCAGCAGAGTTGGGGGACAGGGATTAAATTCACCCCTCCACTTT. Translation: CATSRVGGQGLNSPLHF.

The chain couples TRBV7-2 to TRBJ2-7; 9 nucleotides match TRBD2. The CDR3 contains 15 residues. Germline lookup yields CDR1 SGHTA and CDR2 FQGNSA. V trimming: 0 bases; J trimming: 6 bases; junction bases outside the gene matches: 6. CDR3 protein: CASSLAAGGRGEQYF. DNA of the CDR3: TGTGCCAGCAGCTTAGCAGCGGGAGGTCGGGGCGAGCAGTACTTC.

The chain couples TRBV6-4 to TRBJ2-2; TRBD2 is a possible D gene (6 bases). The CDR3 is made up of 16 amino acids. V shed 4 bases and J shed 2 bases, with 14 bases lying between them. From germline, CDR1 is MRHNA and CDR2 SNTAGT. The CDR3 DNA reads TGTGCCAGCAGTGTGGAAGGGACTTCTAACACCGGGGAGCTGTTTTTT. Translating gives CASSVEGTSNTGELFF.

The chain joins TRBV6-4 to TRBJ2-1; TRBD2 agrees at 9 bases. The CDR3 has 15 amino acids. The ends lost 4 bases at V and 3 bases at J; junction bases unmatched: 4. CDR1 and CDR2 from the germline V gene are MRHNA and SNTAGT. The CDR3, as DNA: TGTGCCAGCAGTGTCGCAGCGGGGGGCTACAATGAGCAGTTCTTC. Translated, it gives CASSVAAGGYNEQFF.

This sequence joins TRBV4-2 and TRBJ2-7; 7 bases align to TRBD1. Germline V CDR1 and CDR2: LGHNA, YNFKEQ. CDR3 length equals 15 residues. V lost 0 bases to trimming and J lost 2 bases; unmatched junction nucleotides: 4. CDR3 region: CASSQDRDSPYEQYF. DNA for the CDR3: TGTGCCAGCAGCCAAGACCGGGACAGCCCCTACGAGCAGTACTTC.

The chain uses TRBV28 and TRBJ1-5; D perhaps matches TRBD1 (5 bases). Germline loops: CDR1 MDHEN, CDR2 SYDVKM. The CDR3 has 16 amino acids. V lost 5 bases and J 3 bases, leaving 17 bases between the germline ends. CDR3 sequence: CASSGDRDFLNQPQHF. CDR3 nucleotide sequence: TGTGCCAGCAGTGGCGACCGGGACTTCCTCAATCAGCCCCAGCATTTT.

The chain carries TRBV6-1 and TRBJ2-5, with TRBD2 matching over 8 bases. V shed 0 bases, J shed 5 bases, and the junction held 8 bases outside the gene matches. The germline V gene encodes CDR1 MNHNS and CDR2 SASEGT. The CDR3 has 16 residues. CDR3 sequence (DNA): TGTGCCAGCAGTGAAGCTTACCGGGGGGGCTTGGAGACCCAGTACTTC. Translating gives CASSEAYRGGLETQYF.

The CDR3 nucleotides read TGTGCCAGTAGTATAGGTTCGGGGGACGAGCAGTACTTC. Amino acid sequence: CASSIGSGDEQYF. This chain links TRBV19 with TRBJ2-7, with a possible D match to TRBD2 (6 bases). The V and J ends lost 1 base and 5 bases respectively, with 9 bases between them. The germline V gene encodes CDR1 LNHDA and CDR2 SQIVND (reference sequence). This CDR3 has 13 residues.

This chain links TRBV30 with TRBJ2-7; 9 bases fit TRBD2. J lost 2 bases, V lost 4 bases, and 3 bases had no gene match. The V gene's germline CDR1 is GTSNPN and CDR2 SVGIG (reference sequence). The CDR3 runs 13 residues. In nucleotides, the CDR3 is TGTGCCTGGAAGGTAGCGGGGGCCTACGAGCAGTACTTC. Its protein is CAWKVAGAYEQYF.

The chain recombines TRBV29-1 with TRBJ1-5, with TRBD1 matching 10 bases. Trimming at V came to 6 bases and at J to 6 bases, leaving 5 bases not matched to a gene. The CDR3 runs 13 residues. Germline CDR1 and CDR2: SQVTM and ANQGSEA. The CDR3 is CSVGTGASQPQHF. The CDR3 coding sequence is TGCAGCGTGGGGACAGGGGCAAGTCAGCCCCAGCATTTT.

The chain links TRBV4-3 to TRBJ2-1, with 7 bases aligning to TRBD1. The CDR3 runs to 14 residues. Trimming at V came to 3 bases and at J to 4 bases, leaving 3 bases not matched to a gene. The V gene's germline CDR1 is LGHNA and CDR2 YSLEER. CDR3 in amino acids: CASSHTTGYNEQFF. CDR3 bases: TGCGCCAGCAGCCACACGACAGGGTACAATGAGCAGTTCTTC.

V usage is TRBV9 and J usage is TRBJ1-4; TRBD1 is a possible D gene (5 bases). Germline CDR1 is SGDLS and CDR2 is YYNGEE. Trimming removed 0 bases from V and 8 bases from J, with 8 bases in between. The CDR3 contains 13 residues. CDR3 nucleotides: TGTGCCAGCAGCGTAGCAACAGGAGAAAAACTGTTTTTT. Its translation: CASSVATGEKLFF. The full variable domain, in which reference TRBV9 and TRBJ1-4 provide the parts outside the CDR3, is DSGVTQTPKHLITATGQRVTLRCSPRSGDLSVYWYQQSLDQGLQFLIQYYNGEERAKGNILERFSAQQFPDLHSELNLSSLELGDSALYFCASSVATGEKLFFGSGTQLSVL.

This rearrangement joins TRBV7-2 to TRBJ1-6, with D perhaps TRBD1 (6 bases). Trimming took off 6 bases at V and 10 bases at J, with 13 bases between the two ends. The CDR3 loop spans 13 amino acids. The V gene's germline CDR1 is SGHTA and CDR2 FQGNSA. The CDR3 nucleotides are TGTGCCAGCAGGGTCCAAGGACAGTCACCCCTCCACTTT. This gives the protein CASRVQGQSPLHF.